This T cell receptor (beta chain) was recorded in a study of shared clonotypes between healthy human individuals. Study-wide results and caveats: Clonotype sharing among donors was expected to depend on sequencing depth.

The CDR3 has 17 residues. Germline CDR1 and CDR2: SNHLY and FYNNEI. J lost 2 bases, V lost 3 bases, and 7 bases had no gene match. With respect to this clone: The antigen is not known.

Measured with immunoSEQ multiplex PCR; TCRdb has only the in-frame clones, and not every one. The sample yields about 510,000 clones, about 95% seen once. The receptor comes from a woman aged 25-40 years in good health. The chain employs TRBV2 and TRBJ2-3, with 11 nucleotides matching TRBD2. The specimen was naive CD4+ T cells sorted from blood. Subset here: CD45RA+ positively selected. The CDR3 loop is CASSDPGLADYTDTQYF. In DNA form, the CDR3 reads TGTGCCAGCAGTGATCCGGGACTAGCGGATTACACAGATACGCAGTATTTT.